This T cell receptor (beta chain) comes out of a study of blood T cell repertoires in COVID-19. Study in general: The United States, Italy and Spain supplied acute and convalescent COVID-19 samples. T cells, B-cell-depleted T cells, or PBMCs supplied cDNA or gDNA.

This clone has more than one count but fewer than ten. Profiling relied on immunoSEQ multiplex PCR, and the TCRdb table lists in-frame clones only, not all of them. The table shows roughly 130,000 clones, with 70% to 80% occurring only once. Germline V lookup: CDR1 KGHSH, CDR2 LQKENI. V gave up 4 bases and J gave up 0 bases, with 9 bases separating them. This CDR3 contains 15 residues. The material sequenced was peripheral blood. This receptor was obtained from a woman aged 70 to 79 with COVID-19, enrolled during active disease. This sequence joins TRBV18 and TRBJ1-4; no reliable D call. The CDR3 sequence: CASSRAVATNEKLFF. DNA for the CDR3: TGTGCCAGCTCACGAGCGGTGGCAACTAATGAAAAACTGTTTTTT.